The rows below give T cell receptor beta chains drawn from one sample of a study of CD8+ T cells in alopecia areata. Method: immunoSEQ multiplex PCR; TCRdb's copy keeps in-frame clones and lacks some. The data contain about 300,000 clones, over 45% of them singletons. The sample in question was CD4+ T cells sorted from blood, obtained at week 24, from a patient treated with tofacitinib. All receptors come from a human donor with alopecia areata. Both conserved end residues are part of each CDR3. The D gene is left open where the match is weak. The size field is filled for only some rows; it gives once, few, many or a size class.

size	D	length	V	J	DNA	CDR3
few	NA	14	TRBV30	TRBJ2-6	TGTGCCTGGAGTGCTGCAGGTGGGGCCAACGTCCTGACTTTC	CAWSAAGGANVLTF
once	NA	14	TRBV30	TRBJ1-5	TGTGCCTGGAGTGTTGGGCAGAATGATCAGCCCCAGCATTTT	CAWSVGQNDQPQHF
few	NA	10	TRBV29-1	TRBJ2-1	TGCAGCGTTCTCACAGGGGAGCAGTTCTTC	CSVLTGEQFF
NA	TRBD1	14	TRBV9	TRBJ2-2	TGTGCCAGCAGCGAGGGGGCTAACACCGGGGAGCTGTTTTTT	CASSEGANTGELFF
NA	NA	10	TRBV20-1	TRBJ2-3	TGCAGTGCTAGCACAGATACGCAGTATTTT	CSASTDTQYF
NA	NA	13	TRBV4-1	TRBJ2-7	TGCGCCAGCAGCCAAGATGAGATAGGCGAGCAGTACTTC	CASSQDEIGEQYF
NA	NA	18	TRBV30	TRBJ2-2	TGTGCCTGGAGCCATGGGTGGCTGGGGGTCTCGGGCACCGGGGAGCTGTTTTTT	CAWSHGWLGVSGTGELFF
few	NA	13	TRBV28	TRBJ1-1	TGTGCCAGCAGCTCAGGGTCGGGCACTGAAGCTTTCTTT	CASSSGSGTEAFF
NA	TRBD2	16	TRBV4-1	TRBJ2-5	TGCGCCAGCAGCCAAGAGGAACTAGCGGGGCAAGAGACCCAGTACTTC	CASSQEELAGQETQYF
few	NA	12	TRBV29-1	TRBJ2-2	TGCAGCGTTGAACGGTCGCTCGGGGAGCTGTTTTTT	CSVERSLGELFF
NA	NA	15	TRBV6-5	TRBJ1-1	TGTGCCAGCAGTTATCTCAGGAGGTCGAACACTGAAGCTTTCTTT	CASSYLRRSNTEAFF
once	NA	11	TRBV29-1	TRBJ2-7	TGCAGCGTCGGCGGGACCTACGAGCAGTACTTC	CSVGGTYEQYF
NA	TRBD1	13	TRBV9	TRBJ1-2	TGTGCCAGCAGCGTGGTCGGGACAGATGGCTACACCTTC	CASSVVGTDGYTF
NA	NA	15	TRBV7-2	TRBJ1-1	TGTGCCAGCAGCTTTTTTCGGGGCATGAACACTGAAGCTTTCTTT	CASSFFRGMNTEAFF
NA	NA	14	TRBV7-9	TRBJ1-4	TGTGCCAGCAGCCCCGTAGGGGGGGGCGGAAAACTGTTTTTT	CASSPVGGGGKLFF
few	NA	17	TRBV30	TRBJ2-2	TGTGCCTGGAGTTATCTGGGTAAAGACAGGAACACCGGGGAGCTGTTTTTT	CAWSYLGKDRNTGELFF
NA	NA	17	TRBV19	TRBJ1-6	TGTGCCAGTAGTATCGATAAGAGGTCAGGAGTTGGATCACCCCTCCACTTT	CASSIDKRSGVGSPLHF
NA	NA	10	TRBV28	TRBJ1-5	TGTGCCAGCAGTTTGCAGCCCCAGCATTTT	CASSLQPQHF
NA	TRBD2	17	TRBV5-1	TRBJ2-3	TGCGCCAGCAGCTTGGGTGTACTAGCGGGGTACACAGATACGCAGTATTTT	CASSLGVLAGYTDTQYF
few	TRBD1	13	TRBV5-8	TRBJ2-2	TGTGTCGACAGGGGGCCGAACACCGGGGAGCTGTTTTTT	CVDRGPNTGELFF
NA	TRBD2	15	TRBV30	TRBJ2-3	TGTGCCTGGAGAGGACTAGCGGGGTACACAGATACGCAGTATTTT	CAWRGLAGYTDTQYF
NA	NA	14	TRBV7-2	TRBJ2-5	TGTGCCAGCAGCTTATTTGCAGTTCAAGAGACCCAGTACTTC	CASSLFAVQETQYF
few	TRBD2	16	TRBV4-1	TRBJ2-1	TGCGCCAGCAGCCAGGTGACTAGCGGGGACTTCAATGAGCAGTTCTTC	CASSQVTSGDFNEQFF
NA	TRBD2	18	TRBV2	TRBJ2-1	TGTGCCAGCATTCCATTGGTGTCACTAGCGGGGACCGACAATGAGCAGTTCTTC	CASIPLVSLAGTDNEQFF
NA	TRBD2	14	TRBV6-5	TRBJ2-5	TGTGCCAGCACCAACCCGGGGGGGCCGGAGACCCAGTACTTC	CASTNPGGPETQYF
few	NA	15	TRBV19	TRBJ1-1	TGTGCCAGTAGTATCCGCCCCCAGGGGAACACTGAAGCTTTCTTT	CASSIRPQGNTEAFF
NA	NA	14	TRBV7-8	TRBJ2-5	TGTGCCAGCAGCTTAGTTCGGGTCGTGGAGACCCAGTACTTC	CASSLVRVVETQYF
NA	NA	12	TRBV27	TRBJ2-1	TGTGCCAGCAGTTCCCAGGGCTGGGAGCAGTTCTTC	CASSSQGWEQFF
NA	TRBD2	15	TRBV30	TRBJ2-1	TGTGCCTGGAGTCGAGGGACTAGCTCGTACAATGAGCAGTTCTTC	CAWSRGTSSYNEQFF
NA	NA	15	TRBV5-1	TRBJ2-5	TGCGCCAGCAGCTTGGTTGCGGGGCTTGGGGAGACCCAGTACTTC	CASSLVAGLGETQYF
NA	TRBD1	16	TRBV6-5	TRBJ1-6	TGTGCCAGCAGTTACTCGACGGGACAGGATAATTCACCCCTCCACTTT	CASSYSTGQDNSPLHF
few	TRBD1	15	TRBV10-3	TRBJ2-3	TGTGCCATCAGTGGAGGGACAGGACTCGCAGATACGCAGTATTTT	CAISGGTGLADTQYF
few	TRBD1	14	TRBV7-2	TRBJ1-4	TGTGCCAGCAGCTCGGGACAGTATAATGAAAAACTGTTTTTT	CASSSGQYNEKLFF
NA	NA	13	TRBV30	TRBJ1-2	TGTGCCTGGAACGAAGGGCTTTCCTATGGCTACACCTTC	CAWNEGLSYGYTF
NA	TRBD1	15	TRBV28	TRBJ1-1	TGTGCCAGCAGTCCAGGGGACAGGGGATGGACTGAAGCTTTCTTT	CASSPGDRGWTEAFF
NA	TRBD1	12	TRBV27	TRBJ2-1	TGTGCCAGCAGTTCCACGGGACAGGGTCTGTTCTTC	CASSSTGQGLFF
few	NA	13	TRBV7-9	TRBJ1-1	TGTGCCACCTCATTGGGGGGGAACACTGAAGCTTTCTTT	CATSLGGNTEAFF
NA	NA	13	TRBV29-1	TRBJ1-2	TGCAGCCTAGGCCCGGGGGGAGAATATGGCTACACCTTC	CSLGPGGEYGYTF
NA	NA	14	TRBV4-2	TRBJ1-1	TGTGCCAGCAGCCAAGATGGTGTCGCGATTGAAGCTTTCTTT	CASSQDGVAIEAFF
NA	NA	12	TRBV7-8	TRBJ2-5	TGTGCCAGCAGCTTAATGAGGGAGACCCAGTACTTC	CASSLMRETQYF
NA	NA	13	TRBV25-1	TRBJ1-6	TGTGCCAGCCGGGACCCCGGGAGCTCACCCCTCCACTTT	CASRDPGSSPLHF
few	NA	13	TRBV29-1	TRBJ2-7	TGCAGCGTTGCCAATGGCGGGAACCACGAGCAGTACTTC	CSVANGGNHEQYF
few	NA	14	TRBV19	TRBJ1-1	TGTGCCAGTAGTATAGGAGGGTTGAACACTGAAGCTTTCTTT	CASSIGGLNTEAFF